These 13 T cell receptor beta chains came from one sample sequenced in a study of a mutant IDH1 vaccine in newly diagnosed glioma. Their antigen targets remain unknown. Measured with immunoSEQ multiplex PCR; TCRdb has only the in-frame clones, and not every one. Of 11,000 or so clones in the sample, over 75% were seen once. Sample time point: week 5, during vaccination. Each vaccine dose was 300 ug of mutant IDH1 20-mer peptide, with topical imiquimod. Material: PBMCs, obtained from a glioma patient whose treatment included an IDH1 peptide vaccine. The receptors were sampled from a woman in her forties with glioma. Some clones in this sample may be carry-over from other donors' samples.

V usage is TRBV11-3 and J usage is TRBJ2-1, with D perhaps assigned TRBD1 or TRBD2 (5 bases each). Trimming removed 1 base from V and 4 bases from J, with 17 bases in between. CDR1 and CDR2 from the germline V gene are SGHNT and YENEEA. This CDR3 has 17 amino acids. The CDR3 here is CASSLGRTGTRYNEQFF. The CDR3 region has the DNA TGTGCCAGCAGCTTAGGGAGGACCGGGACCAGATACAATGAGCAGTTCTTC.

This clone has a handful of counts. At the DNA level, this CDR3 is encoded by other sequences in the same sample as well. The chain uses TRBV4-1 and TRBJ1-1; D gene uncertain. The CDR3 runs 16 residues. Germline loops: CDR1 MGHRA, CDR2 YSYEKL. Trimming pared 3 bases from V and 3 bases from J, leaving 17 bases between. CDR3 region: CASSHPGRGLDTEAFF. CDR3 sequence (DNA): TGCGCCAGCAGCCACCCCGGGCGGGGATTGGACACTGAAGCTTTCTTT.

The chain combines TRBV28 with TRBJ2-1, with D tentatively TRBD1 or TRBD2 (6 bases each). This CDR3 is 15 amino acids long. V was clipped by 2 bases and J by 9 bases, with 17 bases between them. Germline assignment: CDR1 MDHEN and CDR2 SYDVKM. The CDR3 loop is CASSLGGTRMIEQFF. For the CDR3, the DNA is TGTGCCAGCAGTTTAGGAGGGACACGTATGATTGAGCAGTTCTTC.

V gene TRBV10-2 combines with J gene TRBJ1-2; D gene ambiguous. Trimming removed 6 bases from V and 5 bases from J, with 10 bases in between. This CDR3 is built from 12 residues. Germline assignment: CDR1 WSHSY and CDR2 SAAADI. CDR3 sequence (DNA): TGCGCCAGCAGAACAGACGCTTATGGCTACACCTTC. Amino acids: CASRTDAYGYTF.

V gene TRBV7-9 combines with J gene TRBJ2-6; D might be TRBD2 (5 bases). This CDR3 spans 16 amino acids. CDR1 SEHNR and CDR2 FQNEAQ come from the germline V gene (reference sequence). V was pared by 3 bases and J by 0 bases, with 9 bases between. The CDR3: CASSFRRPSGANVLTF. CDR3 DNA: TGTGCCAGCAGCTTCCGGAGGCCCTCTGGGGCCAACGTCCTGACTTTC. Looking up the rest from reference TRBV7-9 and TRBJ2-6 gives the full variable domain: DTGVSQNPRHKITKRGQNVTFRCDPISEHNRLYWYRQTLGQGPEFLTYFQNEAQLEKSRLLSDRFSAERPKGSFSTLEIQRTEQGDSAMYLCASSFRRPSGANVLTFGAGSRLTVL.

The chain has TRBV13 and TRBJ1-2; the match to TRBD1 covers 12 bases. The CDR3 runs 16 residues. V lost 4 bases to trimming and J lost 8 bases; unmatched junction nucleotides: 11. From germline, CDR1 is PRHDT and CDR2 FYEKMQ (reference sequence). DNA of the CDR3: TGTGCCAGCAGCTCCATCACGGGACAGGGGGCAAGGGGCTACACCTTC. Amino acid sequence: CASSSITGQGARGYTF.

The CDR3 DNA is TGTGCCAGCAGTAAACAGGGGGCGGGCACTGAAGCTTTCTTT. It yields the protein CASSKQGAGTEAFF. The chain combines TRBV6-5 with TRBJ1-1; 9 nucleotides line up with TRBD1. Trimming removed 5 bases from V and 4 bases from J; junction bases left unmatched: 5. The CDR3 extends over 14 amino acids. Germline CDR1 MNHEY, CDR2 SVGAGI.

The V gene is TRBV4-3, the J gene TRBJ1-2; possible D gene TRBD1, 6 bases. Germline-derived CDR1 and CDR2 are LGHNA and YSLEER. The CDR3 length is 15 residues. V lost 0 bases and J 3 bases, leaving 11 bases between the germline ends. The CDR3 region is CASSQEPRGHYGYTF. In nucleotides, the CDR3 is TGCGCCAGCAGCCAAGAACCCAGGGGTCACTATGGCTACACCTTC.

The chain joins TRBV5-4 to TRBJ2-3, with TRBD2 identical over 9 bases. The CDR3 has 15 amino acids. The V and J ends lost 4 bases and 0 bases, in that order; junction bases with no gene match: 3. Germline CDR1 and CDR2: SGHNT and YYREEE (reference sequence). The CDR3 here is CASSQTSGSTDTQYF. The CDR3 nucleotides read TGTGCCAGCAGCCAGACTAGCGGTAGCACAGATACGCAGTATTTT.

This chain uses TRBV11-2 with TRBJ1-3; D is possibly TRBD1 (5 bases). Germline CDR1 SGHAT, CDR2 FQNNGV. Trimming removed 6 bases from V and 0 bases from J, with 12 bases in between. The CDR3 sequence is 15 residues long. The CDR3 nucleotides are TGTGCCAGCAGACGACCGGGGGACTCTGGAAACACCATATATTTT. Translation: CASRRPGDSGNTIYF.

This clone occurred a few times. The V and J genes are TRBV29-1 and TRBJ1-1, with a possible D match to TRBD1 (6 bases). Trimming took off 7 bases at V and 1 base at J, with 13 bases between the two ends. CDR1 and CDR2 from the germline V gene are SQVTM and ANQGSEA. CDR3 size: 13 residues. The CDR3: CSGCKGENTEAFF. CDR3 nucleotides: TGCAGCGGATGTAAGGGGGAGAACACTGAAGCTTTCTTT.

V usage is TRBV5-5 and J usage is TRBJ1-1; D gene uncertain. Trimming stripped 4 bases from V and 3 bases from J, with 7 bases between. Germline-derived CDR1 and CDR2 are SGHKS and YYEKEE (reference sequence). The CDR3 is made up of 12 amino acids. The CDR3 sequence is CASSLFHTEAFF. The CDR3 DNA sequence: TGTGCCAGCAGCCTTTTCCACACTGAAGCTTTCTTT.

This rearrangement joins TRBV5-1 to TRBJ1-4, with D perhaps TRBD1 (6 bases). Trimming took 0 bases from V and 2 from J, leaving 14 bases between them. Germline lookup yields CDR1 SGHRS and CDR2 YFSETQ. This CDR3 has 17 amino acids. CDR3 nucleotides: TGCGCCAGCAGCTTGGACCTTCAGGGGCCCACTAATGAAAAACTGTTTTTT. Its protein product is CASSLDLQGPTNEKLFF.